Listed here is a single TCR beta chain. The antigen is unknown. This specimen belongs to a study of memory CD4+ T cells and cytomegalovirus serostatus. As for the study in general: Healthy Belgian adult donors included several CMV-positive and some 25 CMV-negative people. The study, taken as a whole, reports: About 40% of the roughly 160 known CMV-associated TCRbeta sequences appeared in CD4+ memory.

The sort gate was single viable CD3+CD4+CD8-CD45RO+ cells for memory CD4+ T cells. CD4+ T cells were isolated by positive magnetic selection. V gave up 1 base and J gave up 2 bases, with 12 bases separating them. The length of the CDR3 is 15 residues. From germline, CDR1 is SGHAT and CDR2 FQNNGV. Study processing details: After removing out-of-frame reads, around 2,000,000 distinct TCRbeta sequences remained. Generated by immunoSEQ multiplex PCR, the TCRdb table keeps only in-frame clones and is missing some. V, J and clone size derive from that table, while D and trimming were established from the DNA sequence. The sample gives roughly 45,000 clones, roughly three quarters of which show up once; around 0.5% is in the top ten.

The receptor comes from an adult in good health and CMV-seronegative. The sample consisted of memory CD4+ T cells from blood. The chain uses TRBV11-2 and TRBJ2-7; D might be TRBD2 (5 bases). CDR3 coding DNA: TGTGCCAGCAGCTTAGTCGCCGGGATAACCTACGAGCAGTACTTC. It is translated as CASSLVAGITYEQYF. The full variable domain, with the rest looked up from reference TRBV11-2 and TRBJ2-7, is EAGVAQSPRYKIIEKRQSVAFWCNPISGHATLYWYQQILGQGPKLLIQFQNNGVVDDSQLPKDRFSAERLKGVDSTLKIQPAKLEDSAVYLCASSLVAGITYEQYFGPGTRLTVT.